This passage covers 24 T cell receptor beta chains from one sample sequenced in a study of T-cell memory formation after mild COVID-19. TCRdb re-derived calls from the 5' RACE reads in MiXCR, one entry per CDR3 protein. The sample includes 190,000 or so distinct CDR3 sequences, about a fifth seen only once; the top ten take 20% to 25%. Source material: PBMCs or a T cell subset sorted from them (not recorded which). These receptors all come from an adult woman who had mild COVID-19 (a few samples of this study predate the infection). Cell type and time point are not known.

This clonotype was seen only a few times. This chain links TRBV5-1 with TRBJ1-2; 7 positions match TRBD1. V lost 2 bases to trimming and J lost 3 bases; unmatched junction nucleotides: 16. Germline lookup yields CDR1 SGHRS and CDR2 YFSETQ. The CDR3 is 18 amino acids. The CDR3 DNA sequence: TGCGCCAGCAGCTTCGGTGATCGCAGGGCAGGGGGTCACTATGGCTACACCTTC. It is translated as CASSFGDRRAGGHYGYTF.

This chain joins TRBV11-2 and TRBJ1-2; D call uncertain. Germline values: CDR1 SGHAT, CDR2 FQNNGV. There are 12 residues in the CDR3. V lost 6 bases to trimming and J lost 4 bases, with 9 bases between them. DNA for the CDR3: TGTGCCAGCAGAGGGTATGGCTATGGCTACACCTTC. It codes for CASRGYGYGYTF.

The DNA for the CDR3 is TGTGCCAGCAGTGAAGACACAAGCACAGATACGCAGTATTTT. Translated: CASSEDTSTDTQYF. This sequence joins TRBV2 and TRBJ2-3; D not resolved. The CDR3 runs 14 residues. Germline V CDR1 and CDR2: SNHLY, FYNNEI. V was clipped by 1 base and J by 0 bases, with 5 bases between them.

This clonotype was seen more than once but under ten times. CDR3: CASSWTGGAGEAFF. CDR3 DNA: TGTGCCAGTAGTTGGACAGGGGGCGCAGGGGAAGCTTTCTTT. The chain is built from TRBV19 and TRBJ1-1; 11 bases align to TRBD1. In germline, CDR1 is LNHDA, CDR2 SQIVND (reference sequence). V dropped 5 bases and J dropped 8; count of bases not matched to a gene: 7. The CDR3 has 14 amino acids.

A few counts support this clonotype. The V gene is TRBV6-5, the J gene TRBJ2-1; 7 bases are shared with TRBD1. The V gene's germline CDR1 is MNHEY and CDR2 SVGAGI. CDR3 length: 18 residues. Unmatched junction bases numbered 18, after V lost 5 bases and J lost 5 bases. As DNA, the CDR3 is TGTGCCAGCAGTCCCAGGGGGTTCGGGACCCCCACTGACAATGAGCAGTTCTTC. It encodes CASSPRGFGTPTDNEQFF.

The chain recombines TRBV7-6 with TRBJ2-7; D remains unclear. This CDR3 has 14 amino acids. Germline CDR1 and CDR2: SGHVS and FNYEAQ. V lost 1 base and J lost 0, with 7 bases in between. The CDR3 DNA follows: TGTGCCAGCAGCTTAGGGGTAACCTCCTACGAGCAGTACTTC. It codes for CASSLGVTSYEQYF.

V gene TRBV16 combines with J gene TRBJ1-5, with 9 bases lining up with TRBD1. Germline CDR1 is KGHSY and CDR2 is FQNENV. Germline trimming cut 6 bases from V and 5 bases from J; bases unmatched to any gene: 8. The CDR3 covers 15 residues. As DNA, the CDR3 is TGTGCCAGCAGTCCTCGACAGGGGGGGGATCAGCCCCAGCATTTT. Translating gives CASSPRQGGDQPQHF.

The chain is built from TRBV25-1 and TRBJ1-5; D unresolved. Per the germline V gene, CDR1 is MGHDK and CDR2 is SYGVNS. The V and J ends lost 6 bases and 4 bases respectively, with 7 bases between them. This CDR3 comprises 12 residues. The CDR3 nucleotides read TGTGCCAGCAGCGCTGGGAATCAGCCCCAGCATTTT. Translating it yields CASSAGNQPQHF.

In its sample, this clonotype was seen a few times. The rearrangement uses TRBV20-1 and TRBJ2-7; D unclear. The V end lost 3 bases, the J end lost 4 bases, and 13 bases lay between the germline ends. The CDR3 is made up of 13 amino acids. Germline CDR1 reads DFQATT; CDR2 reads SNEGSKA (reference sequence). CDR3 nucleotides: TGCAGTGCTAGGGTCAGGAACTCGTACGAGCAGTACTTC. Its translation: CSARVRNSYEQYF.

V usage is TRBV10-3 and J usage is TRBJ1-1; unclear D gene. This CDR3 is built from 11 residues. The ends were cut back, 6 bases at V and 8 bases at J, with 10 bases in the middle. Germline values: CDR1 ENHRY, CDR2 SYGVKD. CDR3 nucleotides: TGTGCCATCAGGAATTATGGGGAAGCTTTCTTT. Translation gives CAIRNYGEAFF.

This clonotype was picked up a small number of times. The chain is built from TRBV12-3 or TRBV12-4 and TRBJ1-2, with 7 bases identical to TRBD1. V lost 6 bases to trimming and J lost 4 bases; unmatched junction nucleotides: 5. The CDR3 is 13 residues long. This chain's CDR3 is CASSVGQSYGYTF. CDR3 sequence (DNA): TGTGCCAGCAGCGTGGGACAGTCCTATGGCTACACCTTC.

This clonotype was seen a few times. The V call is TRBV7-2, the J call TRBJ1-2, with 9 bases identical to TRBD1. V lost 5 bases and J lost 4; bases outside the gene matches: 11. Per germline, CDR1 SGHTA and CDR2 FQGNSA. The CDR3 spans 16 residues. CDR3 DNA: TGTGCCAGCAGCCCAAACTCTGGGACAGGGCTCTATGGCTACACCTTC. Translation gives CASSPNSGTGLYGYTF.

This clonotype showed up just a few times. The V gene is TRBV6-2 or TRBV6-3, the J gene TRBJ1-2, with D possibly being TRBD1 (5 bases). Germline CDR1 and CDR2: MNHEY and SVGEGT. The CDR3 loop spans 14 amino acids. The V gene lost 3 bases and the J gene lost 8 bases, with 16 bases spanning the gap. CDR3 DNA: TGTGCCAGCAGTTATGCTGGGGCAGGGCACGGCTACACCTTC. Its protein product is CASSYAGAGHGYTF.

The chain combines TRBV5-1 with TRBJ2-6; D is ambiguous. The CDR3 totals 14 residues. The V and J ends lost 4 bases and 4 bases respectively, with 9 bases between them. Germline-derived CDR1 and CDR2 are SGHRS and YFSETQ. In DNA, the CDR3 is TGCGCCAGCAGCCCACACGCAGGGGCCAACGTCCTGACTTTC. Translated, it gives CASSPHAGANVLTF. The complete variable domain, with remaining parts taken from reference TRBV5-1 and TRBJ2-6, reads KAGVTQTPRYLIKTRGQQVTLSCSPISGHRSVSWYQQTPGQGLQFLFEYFSETQRNKGNFPGRFSGRQFSNSRSEMNVSTLELGDSALYLCASSPHAGANVLTFGAGSRLTVL.

This clonotype was observed a handful of times. The V and J genes are TRBV29-1 and TRBJ2-7; the D gene is possibly TRBD2 (6 bases). This CDR3 spans 12 amino acids. Per the germline V gene, CDR1 is SQVTM and CDR2 is ANQGSEA. Trimming removed 5 bases at V and 7 bases at J, with 15 bases between. CDR3 nucleotides: TGCAGCGTTAACGGGGGAACTCGGGAGCAGTACTTC. Translated: CSVNGGTREQYF.

The chain employs TRBV4-1 and TRBJ2-7; D is uncertain. Germline lookup yields CDR1 MGHRA and CDR2 YSYEKL. The CDR3 sequence is 14 residues long. V lost 1 base, J lost 2 bases, and 9 bases lay in between. The CDR3 nucleotides are TGCGCCAGCAGCCAAGGCCCACCTACCTACGAGCAGTACTTC. This gives the protein CASSQGPPTYEQYF.

This clonotype was detected only a few times. The V and J genes are TRBV5-1 and TRBJ2-3; D is possibly TRBD2 (6 bases). V lost 9 bases and J 6 bases, leaving 26 bases between the germline ends. CDR3 length: 16 residues. The germline V gene encodes CDR1 SGHRS and CDR2 YFSETQ. As DNA, the CDR3 is TGCGCCACCACCCTCGGGGCCACGGGGGTCCAGGATACGCAGTATTTT. Amino acid sequence: CATTLGATGVQDTQYF.

The chain joins TRBV28 to TRBJ2-7; TRBD2 matches 8 bases. The CDR3 sequence is 17 residues long. V lost 3 bases and J lost 0; bases outside the gene matches: 10. Germline V gene sequence: CDR1 MDHEN, CDR2 SYDVKM. The CDR3 coding sequence is TGTGCCAGCAGTTTCGGGGAAGGCGGGAGGATCTCCTACGAGCAGTACTTC. Protein product: CASSFGEGGRISYEQYF.

The chain carries TRBV4-3 and TRBJ1-4; no reliable D call. The germline V gene encodes CDR1 LGHNA and CDR2 YSLEER. V was clipped by 2 bases and J by 3 bases, with 7 bases between them. CDR3 length: 14 residues. The CDR3 sequence: CASSQKGPNEKLFF. CDR3 DNA: TGCGCCAGCAGCCAAAAAGGCCCTAATGAAAAACTGTTTTTT.

The V gene is TRBV7-3, the J gene TRBJ1-2, with 9 bases that match TRBD1. The CDR3 extends over 14 amino acids. Germline lookup yields CDR1 SGHTA and CDR2 FQGTGA. V gave up 5 bases and J gave up 6 bases; unmatched junction bases: 7. The CDR3 sequence: CASSPTGGWNGYTF. The CDR3 region has the DNA TGTGCCAGCAGCCCGACAGGGGGTTGGAATGGCTACACCTTC.

The chain has TRBV10-3 and TRBJ2-7; D is ambiguous. Per the germline V gene, CDR1 is ENHRY and CDR2 is SYGVKD. V lost 2 bases and J lost 2, with 16 bases in between. The CDR3 runs 16 residues. CDR3 DNA: TGTGCCATCAGTGAGCCGGACCCTACAGACACCTACGAGCAGTACTTC. Protein: CAISEPDPTDTYEQYF.

This clonotype has just a few counts. The V call is TRBV2, the J call TRBJ1-3; D gene ambiguous. From germline, CDR1 is SNHLY and CDR2 FYNNEI. Trimming took 3 bases from V and 5 from J, leaving 11 bases between them. The CDR3 is 14 residues long. The CDR3 spells CASSEAKDRNTIYF. For the CDR3, the DNA is TGTGCCAGCAGTGAGGCGAAGGACCGAAACACCATATATTTT.

This clonotype was observed a handful of times. This chain uses TRBV4-1 with TRBJ2-1, with D possibly being TRBD2 (6 bases). V shed 0 bases and J shed 0 bases, with 9 bases lying between them. The CDR3 runs 16 residues. CDR1 is MGHRA, CDR2 YSYEKL, per germline. CDR3 residues: CASSQDGGSSYNEQFF. CDR3 nucleotide sequence: TGCGCCAGCAGCCAAGATGGGGGGAGCTCCTACAATGAGCAGTTCTTC.

In its sample, this clonotype was seen many times. V is TRBV20-1 and J is TRBJ2-5; TRBD1 agrees at 10 bases. V was pared by 1 base and J by 2 bases, with 10 bases of the junction left unmatched. Germline CDR1 and CDR2: DFQATT and SNEGSKA (reference sequence). The CDR3 covers 17 residues. The CDR3 is CSARGDDRGPTQETQYF. CDR3 coding DNA: TGCAGTGCTAGAGGCGACGACAGGGGGCCGACTCAAGAGACCCAGTACTTC.